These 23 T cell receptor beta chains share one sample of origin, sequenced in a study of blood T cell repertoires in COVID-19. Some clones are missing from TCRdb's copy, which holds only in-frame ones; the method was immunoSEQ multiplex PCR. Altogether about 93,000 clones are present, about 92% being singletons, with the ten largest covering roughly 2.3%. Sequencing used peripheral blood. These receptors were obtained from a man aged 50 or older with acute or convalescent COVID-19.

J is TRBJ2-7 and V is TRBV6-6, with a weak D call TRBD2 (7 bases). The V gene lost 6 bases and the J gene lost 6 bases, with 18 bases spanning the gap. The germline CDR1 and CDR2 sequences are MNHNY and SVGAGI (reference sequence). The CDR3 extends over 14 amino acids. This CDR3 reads CASSNSRGAGEQYF. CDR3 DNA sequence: TGTGCCAGCAGCAACTCCCGGGGGGCGGGCGAGCAGTACTTC.

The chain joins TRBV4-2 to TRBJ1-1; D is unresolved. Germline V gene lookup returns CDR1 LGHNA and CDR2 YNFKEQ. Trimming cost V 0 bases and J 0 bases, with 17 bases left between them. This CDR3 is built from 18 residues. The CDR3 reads CASSQDTPRGGMNTEAFF. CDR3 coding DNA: TGTGCCAGCAGCCAAGATACCCCTCGGGGAGGGATGAACACTGAAGCTTTCTTT.

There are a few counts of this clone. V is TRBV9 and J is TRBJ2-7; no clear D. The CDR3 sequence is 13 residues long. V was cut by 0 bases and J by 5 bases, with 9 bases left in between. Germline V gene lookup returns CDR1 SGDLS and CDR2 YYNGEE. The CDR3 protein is CASSVGADDEQYF. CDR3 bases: TGTGCCAGCAGCGTAGGGGCAGACGACGAGCAGTACTTC.

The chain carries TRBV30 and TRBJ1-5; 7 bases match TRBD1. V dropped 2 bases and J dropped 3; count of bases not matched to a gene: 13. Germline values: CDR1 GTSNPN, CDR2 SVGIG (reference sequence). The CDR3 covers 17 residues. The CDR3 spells CAWSFITVGTDNQPQHF. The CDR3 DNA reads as TGTGCCTGGAGTTTTATAACCGTCGGGACAGACAATCAGCCCCAGCATTTT.

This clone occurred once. This CDR3 reads CASSFRALDFIEQFF. The CDR3 coding sequence is TGCGCCAGCAGCTTTCGAGCGTTAGATTTCATTGAGCAGTTCTTC. The chain joins TRBV5-1 to TRBJ2-1; D is unresolved. V lost 2 bases, J lost 9 bases, and 18 bases lay in between. Germline V gives CDR1 SGHRS, CDR2 YFSETQ. The CDR3 is made up of 15 amino acids.

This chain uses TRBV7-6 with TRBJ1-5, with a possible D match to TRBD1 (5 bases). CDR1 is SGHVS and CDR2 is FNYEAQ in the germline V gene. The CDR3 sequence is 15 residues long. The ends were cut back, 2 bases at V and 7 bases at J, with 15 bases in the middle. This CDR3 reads CASSLSAGREQPQHF. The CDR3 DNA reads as TGTGCCAGCAGCTTAAGTGCAGGGAGGGAACAGCCCCAGCATTTT. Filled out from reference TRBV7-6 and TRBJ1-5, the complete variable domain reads GAGVSQSPRYKVTKRGQDVALRCDPISGHVSLYWYRQALGQGPEFLTYFNYEAQQDKSGLPNDRFSAERPEGSISTLTIQRTEQRDSAMYRCASSLSAGREQPQHFGDGTRLSIL.

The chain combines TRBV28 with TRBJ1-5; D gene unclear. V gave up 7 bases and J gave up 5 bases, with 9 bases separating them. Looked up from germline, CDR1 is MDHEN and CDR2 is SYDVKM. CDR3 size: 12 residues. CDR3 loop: CASTAVYQPQHF. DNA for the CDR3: TGTGCCAGCACCGCGGTATATCAGCCCCAGCATTTT. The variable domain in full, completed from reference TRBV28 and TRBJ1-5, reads DVKVTQSSRYLVKRTGEKVFLECVQDMDHENMFWYRQDPGLGLRLIYFSYDVKMKEKGDIPEGYSVSREKKERFSLILESASTNQTSMYLCASTAVYQPQHFGDGTRLSIL.

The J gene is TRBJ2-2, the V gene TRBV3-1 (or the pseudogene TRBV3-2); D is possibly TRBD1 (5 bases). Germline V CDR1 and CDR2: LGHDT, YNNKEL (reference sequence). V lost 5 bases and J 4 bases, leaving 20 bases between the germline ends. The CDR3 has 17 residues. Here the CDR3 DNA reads TGTGCCAGCAGCGTAACGGGCAGGGTAGGGGTCACCGGGGAGCTGTTTTTT. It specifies CASSVTGRVGVTGELFF.

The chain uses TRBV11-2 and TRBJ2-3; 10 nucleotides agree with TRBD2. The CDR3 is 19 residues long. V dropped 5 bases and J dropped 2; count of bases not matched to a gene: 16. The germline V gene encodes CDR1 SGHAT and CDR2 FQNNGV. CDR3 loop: CASSQSPSGGQPTTDTQYF. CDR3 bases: TGTGCCAGCAGCCAATCACCTAGCGGGGGCCAACCTACCACAGATACGCAGTATTTT.

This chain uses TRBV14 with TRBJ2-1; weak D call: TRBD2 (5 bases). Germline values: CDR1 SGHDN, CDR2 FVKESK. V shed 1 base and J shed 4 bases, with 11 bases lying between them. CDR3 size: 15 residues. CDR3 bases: TGTGCCAGCAGCCAAGTGGGCGGGTGGTACAATGAGCAGTTCTTC. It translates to CASSQVGGWYNEQFF.

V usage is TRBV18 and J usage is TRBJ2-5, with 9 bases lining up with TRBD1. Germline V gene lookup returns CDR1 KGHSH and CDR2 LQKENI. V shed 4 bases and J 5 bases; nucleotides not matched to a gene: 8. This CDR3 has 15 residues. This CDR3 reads CASSHRGRSGETQYF. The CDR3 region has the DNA TGTGCCAGCTCACACAGGGGGCGTTCGGGGGAGACCCAGTACTTC.

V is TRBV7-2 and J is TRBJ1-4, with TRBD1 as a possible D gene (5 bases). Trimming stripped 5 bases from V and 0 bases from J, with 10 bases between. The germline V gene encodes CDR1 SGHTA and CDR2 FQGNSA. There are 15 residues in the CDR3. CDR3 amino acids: CASSPGGATNEKLFF. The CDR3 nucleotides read TGTGCCAGCAGCCCGGGGGGGGCAACTAATGAAAAACTGTTTTTT.

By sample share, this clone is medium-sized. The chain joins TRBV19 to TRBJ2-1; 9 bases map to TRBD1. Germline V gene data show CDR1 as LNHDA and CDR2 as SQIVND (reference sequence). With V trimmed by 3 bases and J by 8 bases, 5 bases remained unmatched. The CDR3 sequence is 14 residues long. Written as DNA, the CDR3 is TGTGCCAGTAGTATGCGGACAGGGGTGGATGAGCAGTTCTTC. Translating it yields CASSMRTGVDEQFF.

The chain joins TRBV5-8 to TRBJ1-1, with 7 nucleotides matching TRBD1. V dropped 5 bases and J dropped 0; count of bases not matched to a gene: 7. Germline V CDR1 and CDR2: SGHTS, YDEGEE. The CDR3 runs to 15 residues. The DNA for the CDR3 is TGTGCCAGCAGATTTCGACAGGGTATGAACACTGAAGCTTTCTTT. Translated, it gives CASRFRQGMNTEAFF. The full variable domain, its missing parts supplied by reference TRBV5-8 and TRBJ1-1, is EAGVTQSPTHLIKTRGQQATLRCSPISGHTSVYWYQQALGLGLQFLLWYDEGEERNRGNFPPRFSGRQFPNYSSELNVNALELEDSALYLCASRFRQGMNTEAFFGQGTRLTVV.

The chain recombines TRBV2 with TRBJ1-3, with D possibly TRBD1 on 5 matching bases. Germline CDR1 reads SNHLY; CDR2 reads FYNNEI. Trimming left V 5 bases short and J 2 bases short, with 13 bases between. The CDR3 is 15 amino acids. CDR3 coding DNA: TGTGCCAGCAGTTCTACAACAGGAGCTGGAAACACCATATATTTT. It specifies CASSSTTGAGNTIYF.

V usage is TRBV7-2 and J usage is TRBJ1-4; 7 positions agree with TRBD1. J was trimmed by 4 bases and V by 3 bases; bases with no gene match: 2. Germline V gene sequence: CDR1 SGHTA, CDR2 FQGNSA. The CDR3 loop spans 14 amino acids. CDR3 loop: CASSFQGGNEKLFF. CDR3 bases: TGTGCCAGCAGCTTCCAGGGGGGTAATGAAAAACTGTTTTTT.

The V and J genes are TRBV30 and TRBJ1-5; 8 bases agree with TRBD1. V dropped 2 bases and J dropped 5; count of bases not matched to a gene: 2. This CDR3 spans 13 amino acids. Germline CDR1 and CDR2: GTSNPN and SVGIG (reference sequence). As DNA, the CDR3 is TGTGCCTGGAGTTCAGGGGGCTATCAGCCCCAGCATTTT. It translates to CAWSSGGYQPQHF.

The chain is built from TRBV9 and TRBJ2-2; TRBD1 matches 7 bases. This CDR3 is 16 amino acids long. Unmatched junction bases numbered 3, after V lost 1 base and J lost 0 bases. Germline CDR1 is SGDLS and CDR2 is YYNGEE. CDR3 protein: CASSVRGHPNTGELFF. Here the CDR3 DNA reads TGTGCCAGCAGCGTAAGGGGGCATCCGAACACCGGGGAGCTGTTTTTT. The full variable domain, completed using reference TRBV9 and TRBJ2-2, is DSGVTQTPKHLITATGQRVTLRCSPRSGDLSVYWYQQSLDQGLQFLIQYYNGEERAKGNILERFSAQQFPDLHSELNLSSLELGDSALYFCASSVRGHPNTGELFFGEGSRLTVL.

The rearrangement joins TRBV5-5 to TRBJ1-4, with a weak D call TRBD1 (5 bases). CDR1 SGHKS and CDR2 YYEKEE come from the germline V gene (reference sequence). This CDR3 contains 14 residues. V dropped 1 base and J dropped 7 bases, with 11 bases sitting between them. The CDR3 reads CASSLRLGGEKLFF. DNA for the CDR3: TGTGCCAGCAGCTTGCGGCTGGGGGGTGAAAAACTGTTTTTT.

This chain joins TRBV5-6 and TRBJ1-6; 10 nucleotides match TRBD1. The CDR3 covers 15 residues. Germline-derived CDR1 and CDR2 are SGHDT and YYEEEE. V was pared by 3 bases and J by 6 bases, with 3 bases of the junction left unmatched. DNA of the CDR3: TGTGCCAGCAGCTGGGGGGACAGGGGTAATTCACCCCTCCACTTT. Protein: CASSWGDRGNSPLHF.

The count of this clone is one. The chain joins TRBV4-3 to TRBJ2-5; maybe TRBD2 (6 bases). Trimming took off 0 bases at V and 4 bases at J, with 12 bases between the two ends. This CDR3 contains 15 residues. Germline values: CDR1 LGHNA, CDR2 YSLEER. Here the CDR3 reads CASSQEMGGRETQYF. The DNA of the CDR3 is TGCGCCAGCAGCCAAGAGATGGGGGGTCGAGAGACCCAGTACTTC.

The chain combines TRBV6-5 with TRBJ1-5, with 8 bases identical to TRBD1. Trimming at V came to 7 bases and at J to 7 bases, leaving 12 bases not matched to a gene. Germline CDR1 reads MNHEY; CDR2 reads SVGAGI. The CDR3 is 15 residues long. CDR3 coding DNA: TGTGCCAGCAACGGACAGGGTAAAATATACCAGCCCCAGCATTTT. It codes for CASNGQGKIYQPQHF.

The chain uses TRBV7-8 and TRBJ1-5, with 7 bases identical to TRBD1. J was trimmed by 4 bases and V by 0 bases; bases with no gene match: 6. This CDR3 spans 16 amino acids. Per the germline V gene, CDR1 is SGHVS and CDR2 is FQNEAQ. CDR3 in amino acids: CASSLARQGWNQPQHF. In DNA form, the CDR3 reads TGTGCCAGCAGCTTAGCCAGACAGGGTTGGAATCAGCCCCAGCATTTT. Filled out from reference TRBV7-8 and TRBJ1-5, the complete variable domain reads GAGVSQSPRYKVAKRGQDVALRCDPISGHVSLFWYQQALGQGPEFLTYFQNEAQLDKSGLPSDRFFAERPEGSVSTLKIQRTQQEDSAVYLCASSLARQGWNQPQHFGDGTRLSIL.